A selection of T cell receptor beta chains follows, all from one sample in a study of cytomegalovirus exposure and HLA in healthy donors. Sequenced by immunoSEQ multiplex PCR; TCRdb stores in-frame clones only, minus some. The profile shows around 270,000 clones, roughly 80% of them singletons. The sequencing sample was made of PBMCs. The source is a girl aged 2-9 years in good health and CMV-seronegative. The conserved cysteine and the conserved F or W are not part of the CDR3 here.

TRBV11-2,12,ASSLRDRLYEQY
TRBV7-2,10,ASSLQRAEAF
TRBV7-3,12,ASSLAGGVDTQY
TRBV19,11,ASRDGQGDGYT
TRBV5-3,14,ARSLRGGLAGVEQY
TRBV11-2,14,ASSLMEGMFAYEQY
TRBV6-5,10,ASSKQGSPLH
TRBV29-1,13,SVSSRLAQGTEAF
TRBV6-5,10,ASSYSGGTQY
TRBV27,12,ASSFLGPNTEAF
TRBV10-1,10,ASSGDTDTQY
TRBV5-4,12,ASSPYSSGNTIY
TRBV19,12,ASSIKAGNYGYT
TRBV28,15,ASSTTLRQITYNEQF
TRBV6-1,11,ASIREAPYEQY